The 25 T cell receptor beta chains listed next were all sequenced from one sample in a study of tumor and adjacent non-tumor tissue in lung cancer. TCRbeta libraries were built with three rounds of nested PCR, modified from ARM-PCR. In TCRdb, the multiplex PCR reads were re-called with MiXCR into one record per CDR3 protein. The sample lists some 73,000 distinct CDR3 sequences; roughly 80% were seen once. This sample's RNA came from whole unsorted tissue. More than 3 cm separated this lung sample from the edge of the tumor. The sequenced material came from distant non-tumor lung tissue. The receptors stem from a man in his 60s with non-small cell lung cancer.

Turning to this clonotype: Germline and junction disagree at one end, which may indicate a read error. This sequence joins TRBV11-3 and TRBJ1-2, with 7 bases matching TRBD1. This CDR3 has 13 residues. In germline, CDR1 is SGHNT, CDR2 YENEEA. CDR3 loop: CASSTDREYGYTF. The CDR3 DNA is TGTGCCAGCAGCACAGACAGGGAATATGGGTACACCTTC.

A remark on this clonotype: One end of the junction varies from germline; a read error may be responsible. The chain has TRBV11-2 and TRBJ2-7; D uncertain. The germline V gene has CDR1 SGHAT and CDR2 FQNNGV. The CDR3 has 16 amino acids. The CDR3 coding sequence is TGTGCCAGCAGCCCAAACTATACCGGATGGCGCTACGGGCAGTACTTC. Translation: CASSPNYTGWRYGQYF.

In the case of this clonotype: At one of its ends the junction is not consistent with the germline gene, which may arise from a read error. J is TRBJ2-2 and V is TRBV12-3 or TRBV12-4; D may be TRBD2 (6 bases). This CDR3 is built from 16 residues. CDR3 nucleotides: TGTGCCAGCAGTTTAAGGGCAGGGCCTAGAACCGGGGAGGTGCTTTTT. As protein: CASSLRAGPRTGEVLF.

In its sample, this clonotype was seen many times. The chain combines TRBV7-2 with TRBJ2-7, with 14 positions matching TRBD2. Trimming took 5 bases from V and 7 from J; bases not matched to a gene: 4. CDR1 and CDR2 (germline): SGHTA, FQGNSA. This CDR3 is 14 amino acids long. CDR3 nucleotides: TGTGCCAGCAGCCGCCGACTAGCGGGGGGGGAGCAGTACTTC. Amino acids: CASSRRLAGGEQYF.

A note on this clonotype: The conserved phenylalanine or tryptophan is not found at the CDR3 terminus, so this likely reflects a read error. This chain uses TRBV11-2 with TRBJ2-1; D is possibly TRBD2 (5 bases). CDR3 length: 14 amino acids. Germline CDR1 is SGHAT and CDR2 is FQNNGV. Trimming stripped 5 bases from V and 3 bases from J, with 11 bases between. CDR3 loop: CASSRVGGYNEQFL. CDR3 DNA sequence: TGTGCCAGCAGCAGGGTAGGAGGCTACAATGAGCAGTTCTTA.

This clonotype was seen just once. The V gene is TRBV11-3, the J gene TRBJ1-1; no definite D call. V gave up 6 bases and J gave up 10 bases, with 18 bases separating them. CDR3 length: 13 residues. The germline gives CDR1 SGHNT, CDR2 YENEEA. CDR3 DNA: TGTGCCAGCAGATTTCAGTGGAACTCTGGAGCTTTCTTT. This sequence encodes CASRFQWNSGAFF.

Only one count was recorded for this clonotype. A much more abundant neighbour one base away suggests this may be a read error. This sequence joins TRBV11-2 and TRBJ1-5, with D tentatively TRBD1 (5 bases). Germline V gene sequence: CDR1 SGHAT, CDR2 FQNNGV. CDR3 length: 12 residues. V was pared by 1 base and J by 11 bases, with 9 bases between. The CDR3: CASSLAGQTQHF. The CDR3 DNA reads TGTGCCAGCAGCTTAGCAGGGCAGACCCAGCATTTT.

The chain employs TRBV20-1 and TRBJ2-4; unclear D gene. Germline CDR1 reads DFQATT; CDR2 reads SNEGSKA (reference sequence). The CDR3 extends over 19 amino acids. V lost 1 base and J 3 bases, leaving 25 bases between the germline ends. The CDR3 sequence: CSARAVDRALLVVKNIQYF. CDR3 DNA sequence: TGCAGTGCTAGAGCCGTAGACCGGGCCCTACTGGTGGTCAAAAACATTCAGTACTTC.

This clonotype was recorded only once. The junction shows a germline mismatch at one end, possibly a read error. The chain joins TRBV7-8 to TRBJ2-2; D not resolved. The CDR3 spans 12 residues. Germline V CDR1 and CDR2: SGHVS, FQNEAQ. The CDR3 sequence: CTSSSDTVELFF. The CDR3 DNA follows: TGTACCAGCAGCTCCGACACCGTGGAGCTGTTTTTT.

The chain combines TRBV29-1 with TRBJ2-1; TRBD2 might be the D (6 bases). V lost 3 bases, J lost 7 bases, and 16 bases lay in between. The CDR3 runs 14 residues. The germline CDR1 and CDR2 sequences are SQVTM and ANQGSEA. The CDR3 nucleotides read TGCAGCGTTGATTTACTAGCCGGCGTGAATGAGCAGTTCTTC. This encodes CSVDLLAGVNEQFF.

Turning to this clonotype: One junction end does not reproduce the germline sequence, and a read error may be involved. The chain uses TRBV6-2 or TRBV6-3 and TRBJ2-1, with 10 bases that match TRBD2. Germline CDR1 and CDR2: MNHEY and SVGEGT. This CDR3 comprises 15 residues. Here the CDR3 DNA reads TGTGCCAGTAGTTCTATAGCGGGAGGTAGTACTGAGCAGTTCTTC. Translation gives CASSSIAGGSTEQFF.

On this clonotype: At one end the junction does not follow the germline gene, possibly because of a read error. The CDR3 protein is CSTRELSPEQYF. CDR3 sequence (DNA): TGCAGTACTAGAGAGCTTTCCCCCGAGCAGTACTTC. The V gene is TRBV20-1, the J gene TRBJ2-7; a possible D gene is TRBD2 (5 bases). The V gene's germline CDR1 is DFQATT and CDR2 SNEGSKA (reference sequence). The CDR3 is 12 amino acids.

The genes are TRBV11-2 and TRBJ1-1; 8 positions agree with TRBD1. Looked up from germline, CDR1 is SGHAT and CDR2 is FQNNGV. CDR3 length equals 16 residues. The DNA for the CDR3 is TGTGACAACAGCCCCTCCAGGGGGCCATTGAGGGGTGAAGCTTTCTTT. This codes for CDNSPSRGPLRGEAFF.

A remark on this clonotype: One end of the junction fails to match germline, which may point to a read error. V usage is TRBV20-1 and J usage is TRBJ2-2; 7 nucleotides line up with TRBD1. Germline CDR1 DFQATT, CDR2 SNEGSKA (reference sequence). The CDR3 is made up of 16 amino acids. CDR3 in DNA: TGCAGTGTTAGCGATCCAAAGGGGGCGAACACCGGGGAACTGTTTTTT. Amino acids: CSVSDPKGANTGELFF.

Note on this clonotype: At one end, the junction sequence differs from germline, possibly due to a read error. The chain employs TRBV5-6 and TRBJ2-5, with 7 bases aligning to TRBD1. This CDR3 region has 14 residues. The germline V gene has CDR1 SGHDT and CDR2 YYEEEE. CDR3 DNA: TGTGCCAGCAACTTGGACAGGTCTTTGAAGACCCAATACTTC. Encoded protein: CASNLDRSLKTQYF.

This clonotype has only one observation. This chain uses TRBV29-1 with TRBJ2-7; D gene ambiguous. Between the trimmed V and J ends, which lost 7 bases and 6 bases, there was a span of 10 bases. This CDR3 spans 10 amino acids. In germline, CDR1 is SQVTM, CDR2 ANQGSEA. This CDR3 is CSAQDIEQYF. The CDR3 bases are TGCAGCGCTCAGGATATCGAGCAGTACTTC.

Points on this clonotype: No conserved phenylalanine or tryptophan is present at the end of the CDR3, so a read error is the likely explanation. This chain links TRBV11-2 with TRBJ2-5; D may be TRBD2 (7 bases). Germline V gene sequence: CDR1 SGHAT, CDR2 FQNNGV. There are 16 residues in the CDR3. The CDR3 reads CASSSTMGGPKESQYL. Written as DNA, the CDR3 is TGTGCCAGCAGCTCCACAATGGGGGGGCCTAAGGAGAGCCAGTACCTC.

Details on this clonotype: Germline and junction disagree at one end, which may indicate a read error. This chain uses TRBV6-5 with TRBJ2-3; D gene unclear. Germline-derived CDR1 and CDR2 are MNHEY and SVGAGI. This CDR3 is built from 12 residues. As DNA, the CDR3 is TGTGTCAGCAATGCAGGCACAGATACGCAGTATTTT. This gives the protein CVSNAGTDTQYF.

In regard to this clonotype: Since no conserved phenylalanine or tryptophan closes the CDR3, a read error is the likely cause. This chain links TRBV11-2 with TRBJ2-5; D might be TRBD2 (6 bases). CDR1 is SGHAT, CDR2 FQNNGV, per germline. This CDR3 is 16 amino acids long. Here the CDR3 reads CANSSTMGGPKETQYL. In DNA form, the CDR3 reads TGTGCTAACAGCTCCACAATGGGGGGACCAAAGGAGACCCAGTACTTA.

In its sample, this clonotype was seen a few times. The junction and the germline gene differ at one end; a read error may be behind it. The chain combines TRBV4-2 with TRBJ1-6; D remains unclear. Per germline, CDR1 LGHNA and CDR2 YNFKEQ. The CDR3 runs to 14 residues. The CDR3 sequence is CASRFREYNSLLHF. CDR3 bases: TGTGCCAGCCGCTTTCGGGAATATAATTCACTCCTCCACTTT.

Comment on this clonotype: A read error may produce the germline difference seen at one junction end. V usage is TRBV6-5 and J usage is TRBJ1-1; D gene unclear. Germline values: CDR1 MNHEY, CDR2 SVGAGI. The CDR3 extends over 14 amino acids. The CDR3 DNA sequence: TGTGCCAGCAGTTACTCGCTAGGGTTCACTGAAGGTTTCTTT. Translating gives CASSYSLGFTEGFF.

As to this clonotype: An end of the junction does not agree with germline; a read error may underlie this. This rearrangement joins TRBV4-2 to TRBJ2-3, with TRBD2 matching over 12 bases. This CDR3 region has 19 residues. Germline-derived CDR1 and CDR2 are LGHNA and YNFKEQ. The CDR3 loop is CASSQRWSSGGASTYTQYF. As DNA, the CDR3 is TGTGCCAGTAGCCAAAGATGGTCTAGCGGGGGGGCTAGCACATATACGCAGTATTTT.

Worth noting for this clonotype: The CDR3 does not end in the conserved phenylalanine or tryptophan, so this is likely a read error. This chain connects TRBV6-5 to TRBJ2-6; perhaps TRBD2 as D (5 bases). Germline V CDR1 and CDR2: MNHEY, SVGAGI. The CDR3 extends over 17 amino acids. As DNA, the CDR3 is TGTACCAGCAGCCTAGCTGGAGCCAGCTCTGGGACCAACGTCCTGACTGTC. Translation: CTSSLAGASSGTNVLTV.

The CDR3 nucleotides are TGTGCCAGCAGCTCAACTGGGCAGAAGAACACTGGGGAGCTGTTTTTT. Protein product: CASSSTGQKNTGELFF. The rearrangement joins TRBV12-1 to TRBJ2-2. TRBV12-1 is a listed pseudogene. The CDR3 runs to 16 residues.

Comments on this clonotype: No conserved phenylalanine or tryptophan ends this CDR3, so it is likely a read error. Here the CDR3 DNA reads TGTGCCAGCAGCCAAGAGGACGGGCGGGGACCGTTGGCTTTCCTT. Translating it yields CASSQEDGRGPLAFL. The chain uses TRBV4-2 and TRBJ1-1; the D gene is possibly TRBD1 (5 bases). This CDR3 has 15 amino acids. From germline, CDR1 is LGHNA and CDR2 YNFKEQ. The V end lost 0 bases, the J end lost 11 bases, and 19 bases lay between the germline ends.